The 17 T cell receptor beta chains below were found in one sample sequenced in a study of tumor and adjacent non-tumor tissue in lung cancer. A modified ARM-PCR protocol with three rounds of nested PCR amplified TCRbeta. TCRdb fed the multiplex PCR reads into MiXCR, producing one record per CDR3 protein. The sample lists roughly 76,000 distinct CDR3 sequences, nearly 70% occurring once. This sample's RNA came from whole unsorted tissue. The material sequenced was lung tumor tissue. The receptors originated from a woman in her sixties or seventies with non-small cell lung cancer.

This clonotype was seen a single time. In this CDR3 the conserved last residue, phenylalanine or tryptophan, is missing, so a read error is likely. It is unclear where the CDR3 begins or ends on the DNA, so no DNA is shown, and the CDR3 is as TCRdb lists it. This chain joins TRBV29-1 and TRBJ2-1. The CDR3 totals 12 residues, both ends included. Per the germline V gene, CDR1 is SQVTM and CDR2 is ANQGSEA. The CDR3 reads CSVEFTDNEQLL.

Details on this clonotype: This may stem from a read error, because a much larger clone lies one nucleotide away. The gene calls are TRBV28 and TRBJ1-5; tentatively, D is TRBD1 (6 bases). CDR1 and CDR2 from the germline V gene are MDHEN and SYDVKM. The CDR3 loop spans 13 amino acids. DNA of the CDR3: TGTGCCAGCAGAGGACAGCGAAATCAGGCCCAGCATTTT. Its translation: CASRGQRNQAQHF. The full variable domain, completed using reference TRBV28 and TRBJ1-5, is DVKVTQSSRYLVKRTGEKVFLECVQDMDHENMFWYRQDPGLGLRLIYFSYDVKMKEKGDIPEGYSVSREKKERFSLILESASTNQTSMYLCASRGQRNQAQHFGDGTRLSIL.

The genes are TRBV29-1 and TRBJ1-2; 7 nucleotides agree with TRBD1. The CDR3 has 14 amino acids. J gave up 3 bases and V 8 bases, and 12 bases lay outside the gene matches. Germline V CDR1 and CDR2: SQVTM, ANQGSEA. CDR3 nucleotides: TGCAGCACAAGGCCTACAGGGGACGACTATGGCTACACCTTC. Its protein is CSTRPTGDDYGYTF.

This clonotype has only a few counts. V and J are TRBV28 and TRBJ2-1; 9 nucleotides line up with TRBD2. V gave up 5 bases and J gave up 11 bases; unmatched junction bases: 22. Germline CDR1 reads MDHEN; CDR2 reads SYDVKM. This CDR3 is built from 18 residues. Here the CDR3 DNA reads TGTGCCAGCAGTCGGGATGGACTGGCGGGAGGGCCTCTTAATAAGCAGTTCTTC. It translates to CASSRDGLAGGPLNKQFF.

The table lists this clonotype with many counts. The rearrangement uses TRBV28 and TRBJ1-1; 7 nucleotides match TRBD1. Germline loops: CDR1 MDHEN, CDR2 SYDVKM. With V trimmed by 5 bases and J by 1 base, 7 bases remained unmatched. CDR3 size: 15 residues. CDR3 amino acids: CASSQTGTENTEAFF. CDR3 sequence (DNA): TGTGCCAGCAGTCAAACCGGGACAGAGAACACTGAAGCTTTCTTT. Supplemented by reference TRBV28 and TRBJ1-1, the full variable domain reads DVKVTQSSRYLVKRTGEKVFLECVQDMDHENMFWYRQDPGLGLRLIYFSYDVKMKEKGDIPEGYSVSREKKERFSLILESASTNQTSMYLCASSQTGTENTEAFFGQGTRLTVV.

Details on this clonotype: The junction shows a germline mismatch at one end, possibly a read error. The CDR3 here is CASSDNRDRGDMQYF. DNA for the CDR3: TGTGCCAGCAGCGACAACCGGGATAGGGGAGATATGCAGTATTTT. This rearrangement joins TRBV6-1 to TRBJ2-3; D is perhaps TRBD1 or TRBD2 (5 bases each). CDR3 length equals 15 residues. Per germline, CDR1 MNHNS and CDR2 SASEGT.

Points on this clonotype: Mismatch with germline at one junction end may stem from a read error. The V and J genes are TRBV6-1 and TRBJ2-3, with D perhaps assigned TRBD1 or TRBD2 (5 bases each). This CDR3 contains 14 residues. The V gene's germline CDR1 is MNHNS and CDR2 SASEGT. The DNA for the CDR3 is TGCGCGAGCACAGCGGAAGGGACCACAGATACGCAGTATTTT. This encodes CASTAEGTTDTQYF.

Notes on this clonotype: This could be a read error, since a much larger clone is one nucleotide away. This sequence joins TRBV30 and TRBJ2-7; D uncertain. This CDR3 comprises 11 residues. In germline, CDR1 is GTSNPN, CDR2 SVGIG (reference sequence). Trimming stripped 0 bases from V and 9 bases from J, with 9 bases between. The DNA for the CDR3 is TGTGCCTGGAGTGTCGCCCACGTGCAGTACTTC. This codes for CAWSVAHVQYF.

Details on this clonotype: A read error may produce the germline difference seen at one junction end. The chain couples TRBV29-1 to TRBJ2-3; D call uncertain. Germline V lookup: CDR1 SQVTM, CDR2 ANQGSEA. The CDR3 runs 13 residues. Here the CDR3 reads CCVRMDPTVTQYF. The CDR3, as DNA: TGCTGCGTTCGTATGGACCCCACAGTTACGCAGTATTTT.

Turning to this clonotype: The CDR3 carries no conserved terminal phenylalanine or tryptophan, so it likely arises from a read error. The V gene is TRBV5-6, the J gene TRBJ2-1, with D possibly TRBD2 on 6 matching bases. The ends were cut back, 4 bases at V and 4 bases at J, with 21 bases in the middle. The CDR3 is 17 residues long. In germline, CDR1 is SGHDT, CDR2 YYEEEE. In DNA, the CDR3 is TGTGCCAGCAGCGACCCCCGGGACTTCTACTCGTACAATGAGCAGTTCTCC. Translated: CASSDPRDFYSYNEQFS.

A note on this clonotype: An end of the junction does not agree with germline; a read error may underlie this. The CDR3 DNA sequence: TGTGCCAGCAGTTACACTAGCGGGGCGGTGATAGCCAAAAACATTCAGAACTTC. Translating gives CASSYTSGAVIAKNIQNF. The gene calls are TRBV6-2 or TRBV6-3 and TRBJ2-4; 10 nucleotides align to TRBD2. CDR3 length: 18 amino acids. The germline V gene has CDR1 MNHEY and CDR2 SVGEGT.

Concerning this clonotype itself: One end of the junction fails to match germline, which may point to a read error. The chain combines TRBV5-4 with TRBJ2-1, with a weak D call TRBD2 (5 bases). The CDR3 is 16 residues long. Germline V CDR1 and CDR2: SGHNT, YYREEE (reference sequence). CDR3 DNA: TGTGCCGGCAGCTTGGACGCTAGCATTTCGTACAATGAGCAGTTCTTC. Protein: CAGSLDASISYNEQFF.

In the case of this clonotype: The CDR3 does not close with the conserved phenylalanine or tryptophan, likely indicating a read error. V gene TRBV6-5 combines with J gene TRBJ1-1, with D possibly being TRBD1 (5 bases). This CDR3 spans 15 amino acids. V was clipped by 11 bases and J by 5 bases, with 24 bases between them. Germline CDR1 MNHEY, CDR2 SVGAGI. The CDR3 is CAHSSWPPRGTEAFS. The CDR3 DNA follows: TGTGCCCACAGCTCCTGGCCCCCGCGGGGGACTGAAGCTTTCTCT.

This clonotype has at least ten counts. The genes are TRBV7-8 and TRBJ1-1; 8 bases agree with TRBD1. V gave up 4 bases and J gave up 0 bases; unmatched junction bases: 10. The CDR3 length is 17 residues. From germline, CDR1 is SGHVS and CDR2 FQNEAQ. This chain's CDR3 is CASSSGQDALMNTEAFF. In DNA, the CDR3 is TGTGCCAGCAGCTCGGGACAGGATGCCCTCATGAACACTGAAGCTTTCTTT. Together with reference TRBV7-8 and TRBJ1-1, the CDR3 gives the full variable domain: GAGVSQSPRYKVAKRGQDVALRCDPISGHVSLFWYQQALGQGPEFLTYFQNEAQLDKSGLPSDRFFAERPEGSVSTLKIQRTQQEDSAVYLCASSSGQDALMNTEAFFGQGTRLTVV.

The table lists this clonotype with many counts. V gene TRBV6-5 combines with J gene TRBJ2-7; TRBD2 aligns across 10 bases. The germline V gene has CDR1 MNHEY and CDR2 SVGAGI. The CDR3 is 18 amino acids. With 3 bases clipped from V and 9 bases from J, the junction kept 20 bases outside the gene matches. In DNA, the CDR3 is TGTGCCAGCAGTTATTCCGGGCCGTCCGCTAGCGGGAGAAATGCGCAGTACTTC. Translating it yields CASSYSGPSASGRNAQYF.

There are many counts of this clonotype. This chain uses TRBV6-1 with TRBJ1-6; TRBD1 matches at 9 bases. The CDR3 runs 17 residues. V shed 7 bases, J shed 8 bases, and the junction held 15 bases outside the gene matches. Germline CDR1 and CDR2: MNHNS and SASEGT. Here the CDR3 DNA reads TGTGCCAGCAAAAAACAAGGGACAGGGCTAAATCATTCACCCCTCCACTTT. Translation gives CASKKQGTGLNHSPLHF.

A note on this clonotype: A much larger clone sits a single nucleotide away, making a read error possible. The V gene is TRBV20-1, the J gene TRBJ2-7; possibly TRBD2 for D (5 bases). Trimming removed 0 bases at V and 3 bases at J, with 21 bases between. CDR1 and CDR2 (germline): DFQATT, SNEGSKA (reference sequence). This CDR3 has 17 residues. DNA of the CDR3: TGCAGTGCTAGAGATCGATGGGGTAGAGGGAGTGTCTACGAGCAGTACTTC. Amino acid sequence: CSARDRWGRGSVYEQYF.